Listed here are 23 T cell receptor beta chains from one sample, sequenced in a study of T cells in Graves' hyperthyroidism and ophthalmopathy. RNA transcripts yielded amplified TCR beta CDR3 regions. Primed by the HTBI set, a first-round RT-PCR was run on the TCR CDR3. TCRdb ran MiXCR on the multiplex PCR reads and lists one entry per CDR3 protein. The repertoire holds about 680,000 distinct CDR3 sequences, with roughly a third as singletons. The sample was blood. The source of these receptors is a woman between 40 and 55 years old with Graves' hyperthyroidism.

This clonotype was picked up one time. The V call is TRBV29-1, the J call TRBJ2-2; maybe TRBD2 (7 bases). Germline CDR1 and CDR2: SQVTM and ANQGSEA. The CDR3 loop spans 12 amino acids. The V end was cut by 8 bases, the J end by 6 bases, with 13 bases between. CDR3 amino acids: CSLSGGSGELFF. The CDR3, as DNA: TGCAGCTTATCGGGGGGCTCCGGGGAGCTGTTTTTT.

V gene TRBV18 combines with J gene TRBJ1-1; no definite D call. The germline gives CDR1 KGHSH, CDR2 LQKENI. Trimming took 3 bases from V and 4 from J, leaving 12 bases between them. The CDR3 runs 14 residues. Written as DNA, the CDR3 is TGTGCCAGCTCACCTGGGGAGCGAAGCACTGAAGCTTTCTTT. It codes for CASSPGERSTEAFF.

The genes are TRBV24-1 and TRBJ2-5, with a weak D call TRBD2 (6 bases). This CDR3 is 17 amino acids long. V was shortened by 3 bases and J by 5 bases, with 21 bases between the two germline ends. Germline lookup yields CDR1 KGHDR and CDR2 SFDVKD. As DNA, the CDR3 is TGTGCCACCAGTGATCCAAGGGGCCGGGCTGGGGGGGAGACCCAGTACTTC. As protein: CATSDPRGRAGGETQYF.

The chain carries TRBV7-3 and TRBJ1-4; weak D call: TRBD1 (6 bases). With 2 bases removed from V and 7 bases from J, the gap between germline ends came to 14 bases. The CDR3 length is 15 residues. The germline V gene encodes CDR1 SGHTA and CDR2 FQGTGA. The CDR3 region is CASSLSAGDSEKLFF. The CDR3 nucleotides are TGTGCCAGCAGCTTATCGGCAGGGGATTCTGAAAAACTGTTTTTT. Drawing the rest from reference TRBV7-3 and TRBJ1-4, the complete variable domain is GAGVSQTPSNKVTEKGKYVELRCDPISGHTALYWYRQSLGQGPEFLIYFQGTGAADDSGLPNDRFFAVRPEGSVSTLKIQRTERGDSAVYLCASSLSAGDSEKLFFGSGTQLSVL.

CDR3 sequence reads: CASRTGNEQFF. For the CDR3, the DNA is TGTGCTAGCCGGACAGGGAATGAGCAGTTCTTC. V and J are TRBV25-1 and TRBJ2-1; 8 bases align to TRBD1. The CDR3 runs to 11 residues. Germline values: CDR1 MGHDK, CDR2 SYGVNS.

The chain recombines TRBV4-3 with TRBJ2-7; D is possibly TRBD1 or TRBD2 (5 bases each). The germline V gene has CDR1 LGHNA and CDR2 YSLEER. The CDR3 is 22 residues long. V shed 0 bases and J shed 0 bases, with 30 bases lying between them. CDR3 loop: CASSQDGTPLILEHNSSYEQYF. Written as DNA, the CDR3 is TGCGCCAGCAGCCAAGATGGGACCCCCTTGATTCTAGAGCACAATAGCTCCTACGAGCAGTACTTC.

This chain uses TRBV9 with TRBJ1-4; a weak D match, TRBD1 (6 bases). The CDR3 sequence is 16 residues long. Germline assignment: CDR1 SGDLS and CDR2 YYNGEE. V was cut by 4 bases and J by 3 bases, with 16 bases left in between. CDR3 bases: TGTGCCAGCAGCATATCCGACAGGTCAGCTAATGAAAAACTGTTTTTT. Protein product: CASSISDRSANEKLFF.

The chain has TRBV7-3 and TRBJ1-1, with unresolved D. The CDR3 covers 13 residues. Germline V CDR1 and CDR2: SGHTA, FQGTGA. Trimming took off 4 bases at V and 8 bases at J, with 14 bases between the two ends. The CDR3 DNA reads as TGTGCCAGCAGCTCAGACCCGGGAGAAGAAGCTTTCTTT. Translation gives CASSSDPGEEAFF.

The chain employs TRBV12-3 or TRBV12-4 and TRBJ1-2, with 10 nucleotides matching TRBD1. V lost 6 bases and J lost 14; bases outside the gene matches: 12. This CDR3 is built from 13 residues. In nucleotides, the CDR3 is TGTGCCAGCAGATCTTTAGGGACAGGGGCTTGTACCTTC. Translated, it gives CASRSLGTGACTF.

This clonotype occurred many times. The CDR3 is CASSLGTLYGYTF. The CDR3 DNA follows: TGTGCCAGCAGTTTAGGGACCCTCTATGGCTACACCTTC. The J gene is TRBJ1-2, the V gene TRBV12-3 or TRBV12-4; D is undetermined. Trimming shortened V by 1 base and J by 4 bases, and 7 bases separated the two germline ends. This CDR3 is 13 amino acids long.

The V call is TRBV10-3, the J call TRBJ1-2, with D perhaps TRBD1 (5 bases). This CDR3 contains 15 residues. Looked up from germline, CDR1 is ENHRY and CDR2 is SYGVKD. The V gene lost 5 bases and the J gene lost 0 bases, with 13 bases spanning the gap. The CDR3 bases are TGTGCCATCAGTCTAACCGGGGGGGCTAACTATGGCTACACCTTC. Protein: CAISLTGGANYGYTF.

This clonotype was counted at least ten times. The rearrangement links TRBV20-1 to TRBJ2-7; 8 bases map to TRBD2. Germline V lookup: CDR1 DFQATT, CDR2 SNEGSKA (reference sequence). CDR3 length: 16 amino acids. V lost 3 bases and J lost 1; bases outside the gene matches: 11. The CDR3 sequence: CSARPVTSALSYEQYF. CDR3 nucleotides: TGCAGTGCTAGGCCCGTGACTAGCGCCCTTTCCTACGAGCAGTACTTC.

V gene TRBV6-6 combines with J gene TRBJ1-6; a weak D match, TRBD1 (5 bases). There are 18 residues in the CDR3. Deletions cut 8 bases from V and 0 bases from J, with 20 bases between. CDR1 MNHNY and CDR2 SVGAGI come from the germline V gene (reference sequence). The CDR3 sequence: CASQAVVGQHSYNSPLHF. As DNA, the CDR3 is TGTGCCAGCCAGGCGGTTGTGGGGCAGCACTCCTATAATTCACCCCTCCACTTT.

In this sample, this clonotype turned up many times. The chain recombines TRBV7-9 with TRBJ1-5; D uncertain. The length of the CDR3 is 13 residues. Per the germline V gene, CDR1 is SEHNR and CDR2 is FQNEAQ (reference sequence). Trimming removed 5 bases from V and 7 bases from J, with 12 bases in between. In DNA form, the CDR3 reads TGTGCCAGCAGCCTACAGAACGGGCAGCCCCAGCATTTT. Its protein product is CASSLQNGQPQHF.

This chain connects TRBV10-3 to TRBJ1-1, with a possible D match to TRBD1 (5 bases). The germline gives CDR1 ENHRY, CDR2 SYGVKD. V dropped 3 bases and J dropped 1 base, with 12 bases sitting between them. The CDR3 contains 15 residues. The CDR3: CAISDPGRGNTEAFF. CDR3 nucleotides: TGTGCCATCAGTGATCCCGGGAGGGGGAACACTGAAGCTTTCTTT.

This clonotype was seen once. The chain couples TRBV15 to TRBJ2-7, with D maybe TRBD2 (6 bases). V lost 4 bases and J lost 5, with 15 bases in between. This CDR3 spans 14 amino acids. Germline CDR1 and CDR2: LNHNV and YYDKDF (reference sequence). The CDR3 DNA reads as TGTGCCACCAGCATATACACGGGGGTAGACGAGCAGTACTTC. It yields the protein CATSIYTGVDEQYF. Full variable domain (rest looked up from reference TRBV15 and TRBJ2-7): DAMVIQNPRYQVTQFGKPVTLSCSQTLNHNVMYWYQQKSSQAPKLLFHYYDKDFNNEADTPDNFQSRRPNTSFCFLDIRSPGLGDTAMYLCATSIYTGVDEQYFGPGTRLTVT.

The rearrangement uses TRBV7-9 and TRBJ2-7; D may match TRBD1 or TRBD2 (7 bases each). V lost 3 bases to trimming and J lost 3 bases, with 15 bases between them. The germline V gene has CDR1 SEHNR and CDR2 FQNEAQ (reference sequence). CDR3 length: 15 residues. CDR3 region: CASSFQGEGGYEQYF. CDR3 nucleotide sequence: TGTGCCAGCAGCTTTCAGGGGGAGGGCGGCTACGAGCAGTACTTC.

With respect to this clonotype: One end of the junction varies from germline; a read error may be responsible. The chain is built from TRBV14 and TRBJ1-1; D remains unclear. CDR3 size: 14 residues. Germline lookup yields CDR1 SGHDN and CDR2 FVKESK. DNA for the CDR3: TGTGCCAGCAGCCAATTAGACGTGAAGACTGAAGCTTTCTTT. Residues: CASSQLDVKTEAFF.

The CDR3 spells CASSYSRGLDQPQHF. CDR3 sequence (DNA): TGTGCCAGCAGTTACTCAAGGGGGCTGGATCAGCCCCAGCATTTT. This chain connects TRBV6-5 to TRBJ1-5, with 7 positions matching TRBD1. CDR3 length: 15 amino acids. Germline CDR1 and CDR2: MNHEY and SVGAGI. Trimming removed 0 bases from V and 5 bases from J; junction bases left unmatched: 4.

The CDR3 reads CASSYPPSGSSYEQYF. The DNA for the CDR3 is TGTGCCAGCAGCTACCCCCCTAGCGGGAGCTCCTACGAGCAGTACTTC. The chain joins TRBV19 to TRBJ2-7; 10 bases align to TRBD2. There are 16 residues in the CDR3. With 9 bases clipped from V and 0 bases from J, the junction kept 11 bases outside the gene matches. The germline V gene encodes CDR1 LNHDA and CDR2 SQIVND (reference sequence).

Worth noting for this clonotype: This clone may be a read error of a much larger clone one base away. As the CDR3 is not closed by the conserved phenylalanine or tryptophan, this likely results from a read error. The CDR3 bases are TGTGCCAGCAGTTTAACCGGGACTAGATACGAGCAGTACCTC. Its protein product is CASSLTGTRYEQYL. The genes are TRBV12-3 or TRBV12-4 and TRBJ2-7; TRBD2 matches at 8 bases. The junction had 4 bases not matched to a gene; V was cut back by 2 bases and J by 4 bases. This CDR3 is built from 14 residues.

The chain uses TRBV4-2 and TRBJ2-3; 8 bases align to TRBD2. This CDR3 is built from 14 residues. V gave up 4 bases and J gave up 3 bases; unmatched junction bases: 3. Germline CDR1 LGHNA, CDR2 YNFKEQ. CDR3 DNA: TGTGCCAGCAGCCTCGGGACTAGAACAGATACGCAGTATTTT. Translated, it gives CASSLGTRTDTQYF.

The CDR3 region is CASSQDKGNTEAFF. CDR3 sequence (DNA): TGCGCCAGCAGCCAAGATAAGGGGAACACTGAAGCTTTCTTT. The V gene is TRBV5-1, the J gene TRBJ1-1; D remains ambiguous. The germline V gene encodes CDR1 SGHRS and CDR2 YFSETQ. This CDR3 has 14 residues. V was cut by 4 bases and J by 1 base, with 11 bases left in between.